These 5 T cell receptor beta chains were all obtained from the same sample, sequenced in a study of T cells in Graves' hyperthyroidism and ophthalmopathy. What was amplified from RNA transcripts were TCR beta CDR3 regions. During a first-round RT-PCR of the TCR CDR3, the HTBI primer set was used. TCRdb independently ran MiXCR on the multiplex PCR reads; one entry per CDR3 protein. The sample records 300,000 to 400,000 distinct CDR3 sequences, approximately 15% being singletons. Input material: blood. The receptors stem from a woman younger than 45 with Graves' hyperthyroidism.

This clonotype was counted ten times or more. The rearrangement links TRBV28 to TRBJ2-3; D tentatively fits TRBD1 or TRBD2 (5 bases each). Trimming cost V 7 bases and J 3 bases, with 20 bases left between them. Germline-derived CDR1 and CDR2 are MDHEN and SYDVKM. There are 16 residues in the CDR3. The CDR3 spells CASTQAGVGTTDTQYF. In nucleotides, the CDR3 is TGTGCCAGCACGCAGGCCGGGGTAGGGACGACAGATACGCAGTATTTT.

The chain couples TRBV9 to TRBJ1-5; D is possibly TRBD1 (5 bases). Trimming removed 1 base from V and 6 bases from J, with 11 bases in between. The CDR3 extends over 14 amino acids. Per the germline V gene, CDR1 is SGDLS and CDR2 is YYNGEE. The CDR3 protein is CASSVSGDGQPQHF. The CDR3 nucleotides are TGTGCCAGCAGCGTATCCGGGGACGGTCAGCCCCAGCATTTT.

This clonotype was found a few times. The J gene is TRBJ2-3, the V gene TRBV27; D gene ambiguous. The V gene's germline CDR1 is MNHEY and CDR2 SMNVEV (reference sequence). The V end lost 4 bases, the J end lost 7 bases, and 6 bases lay between the germline ends. The CDR3 length is 11 residues. CDR3 DNA: TGTGCCAGCAGTTCGGTCCATACGCAGTATTTT. The encoded protein is CASSSVHTQYF.

Points on this clonotype: A read error may produce the germline difference seen at one junction end. J is TRBJ2-3 and V is TRBV2; the D gene is possibly TRBD2 (6 bases). The CDR3 is made up of 13 amino acids. Per germline, CDR1 SNHLY and CDR2 FYNNEI. The chain's CDR3 is CASTLGGKGTLHF. CDR3 DNA: TGTGCCAGCACCCTCGGCGGGAAGGGGACTCTCCATTTT.

This clonotype was seen ten or more times. V usage is TRBV10-3 and J usage is TRBJ2-7; TRBD1 or TRBD2 may be the D gene (5 bases each). This CDR3 contains 15 residues. The V and J ends lost 4 bases and 3 bases respectively, with 16 bases between them. Germline loops: CDR1 ENHRY, CDR2 SYGVKD. In DNA, the CDR3 is TGTGCCATCAGTGGAGGGGCGCTAGTCCGCTACGAGCAGTACTTC. Protein: CAISGGALVRYEQYF.